The present T cell receptor (beta chain) was sequenced within a study of T-cell memory formation after mild COVID-19. Study information: TCR clustering was largely donor specific. Overall study findings and caveats: The pre-infection memory compartment contained some responding clones, suggesting cross-reactive memory joined. Contracting CD4+ clones lay largely in CM and EM, with CD8+ ones residing in EMRA.

Turning to this clonotype: The antigen is undetermined.

Trimming removed 4 bases at V and 0 bases at J, with 11 bases between. The CDR3 spans 14 residues. Germline lookup yields CDR1 DFQATT and CDR2 SNEGSKA (reference sequence). Researchers used 5'RACE with constant-segment primers to make TCR alpha and TCR beta cDNA libraries that carry sample barcodes and UMIs. TCRdb ran MiXCR on the 5' RACE reads and lists one entry per CDR3 protein. The data contain around 180,000 distinct CDR3 sequences, 16% of them singletons. The TCR comes from an adult woman who had mild COVID-19 (a few samples of this study predate the infection). Cell type and time point are not known. Sample: PBMCs or a T cell subset sorted from them (not recorded which). The chain combines TRBV20-1 with TRBJ2-3, with D hard to call. The CDR3 sequence: CSAIPGTSTDTQYF. The CDR3 DNA reads TGCAGTGCTATTCCTGGCACTAGCACAGATACGCAGTATTTT.